Below, 21 T cell receptor beta chains from the same sample are listed, as sequenced in a study of T cell repertoires in cytomegalovirus infection. TCRdb reprocessed the reads via MiXCR and lists one record per CDR3 protein. This sample has under 300,000 distinct CDR3 sequences, with more than 9% found just once. Sequenced input: PBMCs. The receptors come from a human donor in good health (CMV status not recorded). Some clones in this sample may be carry-over from other donors' samples.

This chain joins TRBV5-1 and TRBJ2-7; 8 bases align to TRBD2. The CDR3 loop spans 14 amino acids. The junction had 7 bases not matched to a gene; V was cut back by 5 bases and J by 3 bases. Germline CDR1 and CDR2: SGHRS and YFSETQ. This CDR3 reads CASRSAGEYYEQYF. The CDR3 bases are TGCGCCAGCAGGTCAGCGGGAGAGTACTACGAGCAGTACTTC.

This clonotype was found many times. CDR3: CASSQSPSGLFPEQYF. DNA for the CDR3: TGCGCCAGCAGTCAATCGCCTAGCGGGCTCTTCCCCGAGCAGTACTTC. This chain uses TRBV23-1 with TRBJ2-7, with 8 positions matching TRBD2. TRBV23-1 falls under the ORF class, with uncertain function. J gave up 6 bases and V 0 bases, and 10 bases lay outside the gene matches. CDR3 length: 16 amino acids.

This clonotype was counted ten times or more. The chain has TRBV7-2 and TRBJ2-7; no clear D. Germline CDR1 SGHTA, CDR2 FQGNSA. This CDR3 contains 14 residues. The germline V and J ends were trimmed by 3 bases and 2 bases, with 11 bases remaining between them. CDR3 protein: CASSFDPYTYEQYF. CDR3 DNA sequence: TGTGCCAGCAGCTTTGACCCTTATACCTACGAGCAGTACTTC.

This clonotype was recorded at least ten times. This chain links TRBV7-2 with TRBJ2-7; 9 nucleotides line up with TRBD2. The CDR3 totals 15 residues. V shed 1 base, J shed 3 bases, and the junction held 4 bases outside the gene matches. Looked up from germline, CDR1 is SGHTA and CDR2 is FQGNSA. CDR3 sequence (DNA): TGTGCCAGCAGCTTAGGCGGGAGGGAATACTACGAGCAGTACTTC. The encoded protein is CASSLGGREYYEQYF.

This clonotype was found a few times. The chain carries TRBV20-1 and TRBJ2-7; the D gene is possibly TRBD1 (7 bases). This CDR3 is built from 13 residues. V gave up 4 bases and J gave up 3 bases, with 13 bases separating them. Germline V lookup: CDR1 DFQATT, CDR2 SNEGSKA (reference sequence). The CDR3 protein is CSATPGGGYEQYF. CDR3 bases: TGCAGTGCTACCCCAGGGGGAGGCTACGAGCAGTACTTC.

This clonotype was detected many times. The V gene is TRBV7-2, the J gene TRBJ1-2; 7 bases are a match to TRBD1. This CDR3 spans 13 amino acids. With V trimmed by 8 bases and J by 4 bases, 7 bases remained unmatched. CDR1 is SGHTA, CDR2 FQGNSA, per germline. The CDR3 nucleotides are TGTGCCAGCTCCAGGGACAGACCCTATGGCTACACCTTC. Amino acid sequence: CASSRDRPYGYTF.

V and J are TRBV12-3 or TRBV12-4 and TRBJ2-2; the D is unclear. Trimming cost V 5 bases and J 5 bases, with 12 bases left between them. The CDR3 totals 14 residues. CDR3 in DNA: TGTGCCAGCAGTGAGGTAGTAGGGACCGGGGAGCTGTTTTTT. Its protein product is CASSEVVGTGELFF.

Only a few counts were recorded for this clonotype. The rearrangement joins TRBV28 to TRBJ2-4; no firm D call. Germline lookup yields CDR1 MDHEN and CDR2 SYDVKM. The CDR3 has 16 amino acids. The V end was cut by 1 base, the J end by 2 bases, with 12 bases between. The CDR3 sequence is CASSLYAAIPKNIQYF. The DNA of the CDR3 is TGTGCCAGCAGTTTATACGCGGCAATACCCAAAAACATTCAGTACTTC.

This clonotype was seen at least ten times. The chain recombines TRBV11-2 with TRBJ2-1; D remains unclear. The germline V and J ends were trimmed by 5 bases and 8 bases, with 10 bases remaining between them. Germline V lookup: CDR1 SGHAT, CDR2 FQNNGV. This CDR3 is 12 amino acids long. The chain's CDR3 is CASSRAVDEQFF. As DNA, the CDR3 is TGTGCCAGCAGCCGGGCGGTGGATGAGCAGTTCTTC.

Here the CDR3 DNA reads TGTGCCAGCAGCTTAGATCTCCGCAACTACGAGCAGTACTTC. This encodes CASSLDLRNYEQYF. The J gene is TRBJ2-7, the V gene TRBV11-2; D gene ambiguous. This CDR3 comprises 14 residues. The V and J ends lost 0 bases and 3 bases respectively, with 9 bases between them. Germline V lookup: CDR1 SGHAT, CDR2 FQNNGV. Variable domain in full (rest from reference TRBV11-2 and TRBJ2-7): EAGVAQSPRYKIIEKRQSVAFWCNPISGHATLYWYQQILGQGPKLLIQFQNNGVVDDSQLPKDRFSAERLKGVDSTLKIQPAKLEDSAVYLCASSLDLRNYEQYFGPGTRLTVT.

This clonotype has a count of ten or more. V and J are TRBV7-2 and TRBJ2-1; a possible D gene is TRBD1 (6 bases). CDR3 length: 15 residues. Per germline, CDR1 SGHTA and CDR2 FQGNSA. Trimming took 5 bases from V and 6 from J, leaving 17 bases between them. For the CDR3, the DNA is TGTGCCAGCAGCCCTATGATGGGGGCGCGCAATGAGCAGTTCTTC. It yields the protein CASSPMMGARNEQFF. The full variable domain, completed using reference TRBV7-2 and TRBJ2-1, is GAGVSQSPSNKVTEKGKDVELRCDPISGHTALYWYRQSLGQGLEFLIYFQGNSAPDKSGLPSDRFSAERTGGSVSTLTIQRTQQEDSAVYLCASSPMMGARNEQFFGPGTRLTVL.

Remarks on this clonotype: A much larger clone sits a single nucleotide away, making a read error possible. The rearrangement uses TRBV27 and TRBJ2-2, with D possibly being TRBD2 (6 bases). Germline V lookup: CDR1 MNHEY, CDR2 SMNVEV (reference sequence). The CDR3 sequence is 15 residues long. The CDR3 DNA follows: TGTGCCAGCAGTTTGTGGCAGGGAGGCACCAGGGAGCTGTTTTTT. This codes for CASSLWQGGTRELFF.

This clonotype was picked up a small number of times. The J gene is TRBJ1-3, the V gene TRBV5-6, with D unresolved. Germline V gives CDR1 SGHDT, CDR2 YYEEEE. The ends were cut back, 3 bases at V and 1 base at J, with 8 bases in the middle. This CDR3 has 14 residues. The CDR3 is CASSWTVSGNTIYF. CDR3 sequence (DNA): TGTGCCAGCAGCTGGACCGTTTCTGGAAACACCATATATTTT.

This clonotype was recorded many times. This sequence joins TRBV10-3 and TRBJ2-5; no clear D gene. V was clipped by 10 bases and J by 2 bases, with 14 bases between them. This CDR3 spans 13 amino acids. Germline lookup yields CDR1 ENHRY and CDR2 SYGVKD. CDR3 in DNA: TGTGCCACCAGACTGGCCCGGCAAGAGACCCAGTACTTC. Residues: CATRLARQETQYF.

This clonotype has a count of ten or more. The chain joins TRBV6-2 or TRBV6-3 to TRBJ2-5, with 7 bases lining up with TRBD1. This CDR3 has 14 residues. The V segment lost 10 bases and the J segment 2 bases; nucleotides outside the gene matches: 10. Germline values: CDR1 MNHEY, CDR2 SVGEGT. This CDR3 is CATIPGQRQETQYF. The CDR3 DNA reads TGTGCCACCATACCGGGACAGAGGCAAGAGACCCAGTACTTC.

This clonotype was seen many times. V usage is TRBV5-1 and J usage is TRBJ2-5; D is possibly TRBD1 (6 bases). The CDR3 runs to 14 residues. The V end was cut by 0 bases, the J end by 4 bases, with 10 bases between. The V gene's germline CDR1 is SGHRS and CDR2 YFSETQ. The CDR3 spells CASSLGRGAETQYF. CDR3 nucleotides: TGCGCCAGCAGCTTGGGCAGGGGAGCAGAGACCCAGTACTTC.

This clonotype was seen repeatedly, ten times or more. The genes are TRBV7-2 and TRBJ2-3; a weak D match, TRBD2 (6 bases). This CDR3 contains 14 residues. The germline V gene encodes CDR1 SGHTA and CDR2 FQGNSA. Between the trimmed V and J ends, which lost 5 bases and 4 bases, there was a span of 13 bases. The CDR3 loop is CASSLSGEADTQYF. CDR3 nucleotide sequence: TGTGCCAGCAGCCTTAGCGGAGAAGCAGATACGCAGTATTTT.

The J gene is TRBJ2-5, the V gene TRBV12-3 or TRBV12-4; the match to TRBD2 covers 9 bases. V dropped 1 base and J dropped 5; count of bases not matched to a gene: 14. The CDR3 extends over 18 amino acids. The CDR3 reads CASSLVSLAGFLGETQYF. CDR3 sequence (DNA): TGTGCCAGCAGTTTAGTGAGTCTAGCGGGATTCTTAGGGGAGACCCAGTACTTC.

The V call is TRBV28, the J call TRBJ1-2; no firm D call. The CDR3 covers 13 residues. The germline V and J ends were trimmed by 2 bases and 4 bases, with 8 bases remaining between them. Germline loops: CDR1 MDHEN, CDR2 SYDVKM. CDR3 sequence reads: CASSLVRAYGYTF. The CDR3 DNA reads TGTGCCAGCAGTTTAGTTCGAGCCTATGGCTACACCTTC.

The chain's CDR3 is CASSQDHGTANPRDTEAFF. Written as DNA, the CDR3 is TGCGCCAGCAGCCAAGATCACGGGACAGCAAATCCTCGGGACACTGAAGCTTTCTTT. V usage is TRBV4-3 and J usage is TRBJ1-1; 7 bases are a match to TRBD1. Germline CDR1 and CDR2: LGHNA and YSLEER. The V gene end was trimmed by 0 bases and the J gene end by 3 bases; junction bases not matched to a gene: 16. The length of the CDR3 is 19 residues.

Points on this clonotype: A read error may produce the germline difference seen at one junction end. The chain has TRBV29-1 and TRBJ1-1; a possible D gene is TRBD1 (6 bases). Germline V CDR1 and CDR2: SQVTM, ANQGSEA. This CDR3 is built from 11 residues. CDR3 in amino acids: CSVEVRQVQGF. Written as DNA, the CDR3 is TGCAGCGTTGAAGTACGACAGGTTCAGGGATTT.